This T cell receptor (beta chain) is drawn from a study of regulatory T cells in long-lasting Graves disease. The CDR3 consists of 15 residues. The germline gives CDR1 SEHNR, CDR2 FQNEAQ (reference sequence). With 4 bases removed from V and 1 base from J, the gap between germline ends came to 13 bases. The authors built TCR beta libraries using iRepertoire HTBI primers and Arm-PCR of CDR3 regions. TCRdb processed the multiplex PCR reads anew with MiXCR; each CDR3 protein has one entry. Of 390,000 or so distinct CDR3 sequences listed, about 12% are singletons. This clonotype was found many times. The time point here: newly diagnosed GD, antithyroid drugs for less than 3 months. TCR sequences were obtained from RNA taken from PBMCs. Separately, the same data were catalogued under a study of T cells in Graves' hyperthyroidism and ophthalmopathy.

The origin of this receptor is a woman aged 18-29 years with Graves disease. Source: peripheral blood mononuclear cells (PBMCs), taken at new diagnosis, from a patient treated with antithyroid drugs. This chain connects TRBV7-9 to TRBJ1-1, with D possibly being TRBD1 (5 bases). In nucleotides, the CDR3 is TGTGCCAGCAGCTATCCCCCGGACACGAACACTGAAGCTTTCTTT. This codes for CASSYPPDTNTEAFF.